The 8 T cell receptor beta chains listed next were all sequenced from one sample in a study of graft-versus-host responses after intestinal transplantation. Clones were read by immunoSEQ multiplex PCR, and TCRdb kept only the in-frame ones, dropping some. The sample yields 13,000 or so clones, roughly 35% seen once. Material: alloreactive CD4+ T cells from a mixed lymphocyte reaction culture, obtained before intestinal transplant. The subset: CFSE-low proliferating T cells sorted from roughly 6-day pre-transplant mixed lymphocyte reaction (GvH or HvG direction). The receptor set was obtained from a human patient who received an intestinal transplant.

This chain uses TRBV6-5 with TRBJ2-7; a possible D gene is TRBD2 (5 bases). V dropped 5 bases and J dropped 3 bases, with 14 bases sitting between them. This CDR3 comprises 14 residues. In germline, CDR1 is MNHEY, CDR2 SVGAGI. The CDR3 protein is CASSPRTGIYEQYF. The CDR3 DNA is TGTGCCAGCAGTCCTCGGACCGGGATCTACGAGCAGTACTTC.

The chain combines TRBV30 with TRBJ1-5, with 10 bases fitting TRBD1. J was trimmed by 0 bases and V by 3 bases; bases with no gene match: 11. The CDR3 runs to 18 residues. Germline values: CDR1 GTSNPN, CDR2 SVGIG (reference sequence). CDR3 in DNA: TGTGCCTGGAGCGTGGACAGGGGGGATTACCCTAGCAATCAGCCCCAGCATTTT. The encoded protein is CAWSVDRGDYPSNQPQHF.

This rearrangement joins TRBV18 to TRBJ2-7, with a weak D call TRBD1 (6 bases). V lost 3 bases, J lost 5 bases, and 14 bases lay in between. The CDR3 covers 14 residues. CDR1 KGHSH and CDR2 LQKENI come from the germline V gene. The CDR3 DNA is TGTGCCAGCTCACCCACAGGGTATATACACGAGCAGTACTTC. As protein: CASSPTGYIHEQYF.

The chain has TRBV9 and TRBJ2-1, with a tentative D call TRBD2 (6 bases). The V end lost 4 bases, the J end lost 2 bases, and 13 bases lay between the germline ends. The CDR3 runs to 15 residues. Germline loops: CDR1 SGDLS, CDR2 YYNGEE. This CDR3 is CASSLGLSTYNEQFF. DNA of the CDR3: TGTGCCAGCAGCCTCGGACTATCGACCTACAATGAGCAGTTCTTC.

The chain joins TRBV19 to TRBJ1-5, with a possible D match to TRBD1 (6 bases). The CDR3 covers 19 residues. The germline V gene encodes CDR1 LNHDA and CDR2 SQIVND (reference sequence). The V end lost 3 bases, the J end lost 3 bases, and 24 bases lay between the germline ends. CDR3 sequence reads: CASSMSGGHRVSFNQPQHF. The CDR3, as DNA: TGTGCCAGTAGTATGAGCGGCGGGCACAGGGTCAGCTTCAATCAGCCCCAGCATTTT.

The rearrangement links TRBV29-1 to TRBJ1-2; D gene uncertain. Between the trimmed V and J ends, which lost 0 bases and 9 bases, there was a span of 8 bases. Per the germline V gene, CDR1 is SQVTM and CDR2 is ANQGSEA. The CDR3 is 11 amino acids. In nucleotides, the CDR3 is TGCAGCGTTGAAGATGAACTGAGCTACACCTTC. This encodes CSVEDELSYTF.

The V gene is TRBV4-1, the J gene TRBJ2-7; 8 nucleotides line up with TRBD2. CDR3 length: 17 amino acids. V was pared by 0 bases and J by 0 bases, with 7 bases of the junction left unmatched. Germline V gives CDR1 MGHRA, CDR2 YSYEKL. CDR3 sequence: CASSQEGIGGASYEQYF. In DNA form, the CDR3 reads TGCGCCAGCAGCCAAGAAGGGATCGGGGGGGCCTCCTACGAGCAGTACTTC.

This clone was seen more than once but under ten times. The chain couples TRBV6-5 to TRBJ1-2; maybe TRBD1 (6 bases). Trimming left V 0 bases short and J 5 bases short, with 10 bases between. The CDR3 loop spans 14 amino acids. From germline, CDR1 is MNHEY and CDR2 SVGAGI. The CDR3 is CASSYSGQGYGYTF. The CDR3 nucleotides read TGTGCCAGCAGTTACTCGGGGCAGGGGTATGGCTACACCTTC.